The 24 T cell receptor beta chains below were found in one sample sequenced in a study of T cells after yellow fever vaccination (dated by TCRdb to about 2019). This sample's treatment or condition label indicates: live attenuated yellow fever vaccine strain. The library was generated by 5' RACE. These reads were obtained on an Illumina HiSeq 2500. Clones were called with MiXCR by TCRdb after fastp trimmed the public reads at Q25, and only in-frame beta chains were retained. Rows merge per CDR3 protein into single entries with the most common DNA and genes. For this sample there are hundreds of thousands of distinct CDR3 sequences; roughly 22% appear just once. Less than 20% of the sample is in the top ten clones. The sequenced sample was PBMCs, obtained approximately 20 days after the first yellow fever vaccination. The receptors come from a man aged 18-30 years who received the YFV17D yellow fever vaccine.

The rearrangement joins TRBV29-1 to TRBJ2-5; TRBD2 is a possible D gene (6 bases). V lost 6 bases and J 3 bases, leaving 14 bases between the germline ends. Germline-derived CDR1 and CDR2 are SQVTM and ANQGSEA. The CDR3 loop spans 13 amino acids. The DNA for the CDR3 is TGCAGCGTCAGGAGGGGAGCGGAAGAGACCCAGTACTTC. Translated: CSVRRGAEETQYF.

This clonotype was recorded at least ten times. The chain recombines TRBV7-9 with TRBJ2-2, with D possibly being TRBD1 (5 bases). CDR3 length equals 13 residues. The germline V gene has CDR1 SEHNR and CDR2 FQNEAQ (reference sequence). V was cut by 5 bases and J by 3 bases, with 7 bases left in between. The CDR3 DNA sequence: TGTGCCAGCAGCCTACAGGACACCGGGGAGCTGTTTTTT. Translated: CASSLQDTGELFF.

This clonotype showed up just a few times. The CDR3 DNA follows: TGCAGTGCTAGAGAGGTGCCGTCAGATACGCAGTATTTT. Protein: CSAREVPSDTQYF. This chain connects TRBV20-1 to TRBJ2-3; D is uncertain. Germline V gives CDR1 DFQATT, CDR2 SNEGSKA (reference sequence). This CDR3 comprises 13 residues. V lost 0 bases, J lost 4 bases, and 8 bases lay in between.

The genes are TRBV6-2 or TRBV6-3 and TRBJ1-1; D call uncertain. CDR3 length equals 13 residues. Germline loops: CDR1 MNHEY, CDR2 SVGEGT. Trimming took off 2 bases at V and 3 bases at J, with 7 bases between the two ends. Here the CDR3 reads CASSYEEDTEAFF. DNA of the CDR3: TGTGCCAGCAGTTACGAGGAGGACACTGAAGCTTTCTTT.

The V gene is TRBV7-9, the J gene TRBJ1-2; D perhaps matches TRBD1 (5 bases). Germline CDR1 reads SEHNR; CDR2 reads FQNEAQ (reference sequence). CDR3 length: 12 residues. The ends were cut back, 5 bases at V and 5 bases at J, with 9 bases in the middle. The CDR3 is CASSKTAYGYTF. In DNA form, the CDR3 reads TGTGCCAGCAGCAAGACAGCTTATGGCTACACCTTC.

CDR3 sequence reads: CASNRWAGEPQHF. CDR3 nucleotide sequence: TGTGCCAGCAACAGGTGGGCCGGGGAGCCCCAGCATTTT. V gene TRBV28 combines with J gene TRBJ1-5; D is possibly TRBD1 (5 bases). V was shortened by 7 bases and J by 8 bases, with 15 bases between the two germline ends. CDR1 is MDHEN, CDR2 SYDVKM, per germline. CDR3 length equals 13 residues.

The chain links TRBV7-2 to TRBJ1-4; D not certain. The germline V and J ends were trimmed by 5 bases and 7 bases, with 11 bases remaining between them. CDR1 is SGHTA and CDR2 is FQGNSA in the germline V gene. The CDR3 runs 13 residues. In nucleotides, the CDR3 is TGTGCCAGCAGCCGAATGAGTAGTGAAAAACTGTTTTTT. Translated: CASSRMSSEKLFF. The full variable domain, completed using reference TRBV7-2 and TRBJ1-4, is GAGVSQSPSNKVTEKGKDVELRCDPISGHTALYWYRQSLGQGLEFLIYFQGNSAPDKSGLPSDRFSAERTGGSVSTLTIQRTQQEDSAVYLCASSRMSSEKLFFGSGTQLSVL.

The rearrangement links TRBV3-1 to TRBJ2-5; unclear D gene. Trimming cost V 3 bases and J 2 bases, with 10 bases left between them. Germline V gives CDR1 LGHDT, CDR2 YNNKEL (reference sequence). CDR3 length equals 14 residues. CDR3 protein: CASSHMAGQETQYF. CDR3 nucleotide sequence: TGTGCCAGCAGCCATATGGCTGGGCAAGAGACCCAGTACTTC.

This clonotype was observed a handful of times. The CDR3 sequence is CASSLVAGGDTGELFF. The CDR3 bases are TGTGCCAGCAGCTTAGTAGCGGGGGGCGACACCGGGGAGCTGTTTTTT. The chain is built from TRBV7-7 and TRBJ2-2; 10 nucleotides agree with TRBD2. Trimming cost V 1 base and J 3 bases; bases outside gene matches: 2. The CDR3 runs 16 residues. Per germline, CDR1 SSHAT and CDR2 FNYEAQ (reference sequence). The variable domain in full, with the rest retrieved from reference TRBV7-7 and TRBJ2-2, is GAGVSQSPRYKVTKRGQDVTLRCDPISSHATLYWYQQALGQGPEFLTYFNYEAQPDKSGLPSDRFSAERPEGSISTLTIQRTEQRDSAMYRCASSLVAGGDTGELFFGEGSRLTVL.

This chain joins TRBV7-9 and TRBJ1-2; 7 positions agree with TRBD1. V gave up 8 bases and J gave up 1 base; unmatched junction bases: 10. CDR1 and CDR2 from the germline V gene are SEHNR and FQNEAQ (reference sequence). The CDR3 has 15 amino acids. This CDR3 reads CASSNFGQDNYGYTF. The CDR3 DNA reads TGTGCCAGCTCGAACTTCGGACAGGATAACTATGGCTACACCTTC.

The table lists this clonotype with a few counts. CDR3 in amino acids: CASSDIPLAGAYYNEQFF. The CDR3 region has the DNA TGTGCCAGCAGTGATATCCCTCTAGCGGGGGCTTACTACAATGAGCAGTTCTTC. This chain links TRBV6-1 with TRBJ2-1; 10 bases are a match to TRBD2. Trimming at V came to 3 bases and at J to 3 bases, leaving 11 bases not matched to a gene. The CDR3 sequence is 18 residues long. Germline values: CDR1 MNHNS, CDR2 SASEGT.

This clonotype was detected only a few times. The gene calls are TRBV6-5 and TRBJ2-4; D unclear. The CDR3 consists of 15 residues. CDR1 is MNHEY and CDR2 is SVGAGI in the germline V gene. V lost 4 bases to trimming and J lost 1 base, with 11 bases between them. The CDR3 sequence is CASSLGSFAKNIQYF. The CDR3 DNA is TGTGCCAGCAGTTTAGGGTCATTTGCCAAAAACATTCAGTACTTC.

This clonotype showed up just a few times. This chain uses TRBV18 with TRBJ1-1; 9 nucleotides agree with TRBD1. CDR1 and CDR2 (germline): KGHSH, LQKENI. This CDR3 has 15 residues. V dropped 5 bases and J dropped 4; count of bases not matched to a gene: 8. CDR3 nucleotide sequence: TGTGCCAGCTCAGACGGACAGGGGATAACCACTGAAGCTTTCTTT. Protein sequence: CASSDGQGITTEAFF.

This clonotype was seen only a few times. A much more abundant neighbour one base away suggests this may be a read error. The V gene is TRBV9, the J gene TRBJ1-6, with D uncertain. Between the trimmed V and J ends, which lost 0 bases and 9 bases, there was a span of 4 bases. The CDR3 has 12 amino acids. Per germline, CDR1 SGDLS and CDR2 YYNGEE. This CDR3 reads CASSVGGSPLHF. DNA of the CDR3: TGTGCCAGCAGCGTAGGAGGTTCACCCCTCCACTTT.

This clonotype was recorded at least ten times. J is TRBJ2-7 and V is TRBV28; 8 nucleotides agree with TRBD1. The CDR3 has 14 residues. Germline trimming cut 2 bases from V and 3 bases from J; bases unmatched to any gene: 3. Germline assignment: CDR1 MDHEN and CDR2 SYDVKM. DNA of the CDR3: TGTGCCAGCAGTTTAGGGACAGGCTACTACGAGCAGTACGTC. This sequence encodes CASSLGTGYYEQYV.

The chain combines TRBV7-3 with TRBJ2-3, with D perhaps TRBD2 (7 bases). The CDR3 is 14 residues long. V lost 3 bases, J lost 5 bases, and 12 bases lay in between. The germline gives CDR1 SGHTA, CDR2 FQGTGA. The chain's CDR3 is CASSLGGPRDTQYF. In DNA, the CDR3 is TGTGCCAGCAGCTTGGGGGGGCCGAGAGATACGCAGTATTTT.

V is TRBV11-1 and J is TRBJ2-5; tentative D call: TRBD1 (6 bases). CDR3 length equals 16 residues. Germline lookup yields CDR1 SGHAT and CDR2 FQDESV (reference sequence). Trimming took 3 bases from V and 2 from J, leaving 16 bases between them. The CDR3 DNA follows: TGTGCCAGCAGCTTCCTTAAGCCGACAGGACAAGAGACCCAGTACTTC. Translating gives CASSFLKPTGQETQYF.

The J gene is TRBJ2-3, the V gene TRBV5-1; TRBD1 matches at 8 bases. CDR1 is SGHRS, CDR2 YFSETQ, per germline. The ends lost 7 bases at V and 0 bases at J; junction bases unmatched: 4. The CDR3 spans 14 residues. The CDR3 is CASAGQASTDTQYF. The CDR3 DNA is TGCGCCAGCGCGGGACAGGCTAGCACAGATACGCAGTATTTT. Combining the CDR3 with reference TRBV5-1 and TRBJ2-3 gives the whole variable domain KAGVTQTPRYLIKTRGQQVTLSCSPISGHRSVSWYQQTPGQGLQFLFEYFSETQRNKGNFPGRFSGRQFSNSRSEMNVSTLELGDSALYLCASAGQASTDTQYFGPGTRLTVL.

The chain employs TRBV5-1 and TRBJ1-1, with a possible D match to TRBD1 (5 bases). Germline CDR1 and CDR2: SGHRS and YFSETQ. Trimming took off 4 bases at V and 3 bases at J, with 10 bases between the two ends. The CDR3 is 13 amino acids. The CDR3: CASSARAYTEAFF. In nucleotides, the CDR3 is TGCGCCAGCAGCGCCAGGGCGTACACTGAAGCTTTCTTT.

In DNA, the CDR3 is TGTGCCAGCAGCGTCGACGGGACATTGACCGGGGAGCTGTTTTTT. Its protein is CASSVDGTLTGELFF. This chain uses TRBV9 with TRBJ2-2; TRBD1 might be the D (6 bases). The V end lost 2 bases, the J end lost 5 bases, and 13 bases lay between the germline ends. The CDR3 is 15 residues long. CDR1 and CDR2 from the germline V gene are SGDLS and YYNGEE.

The J gene is TRBJ2-1, the V gene TRBV5-1; perhaps TRBD1 as D (5 bases). The CDR3 runs to 14 residues. Trimming shortened V by 0 bases and J by 2 bases, and 6 bases separated the two germline ends. Germline V CDR1 and CDR2: SGHRS, YFSETQ. The CDR3 region has the DNA TGCGCCAGCAGCTTGGAGGACACCTACAATGAGCAGTTCTTC. It specifies CASSLEDTYNEQFF.

J is TRBJ1-1 and V is TRBV10-3, with D perhaps TRBD1 (6 bases). The CDR3 extends over 16 amino acids. Trimming took off 0 bases at V and 1 base at J, with 12 bases between the two ends. Looked up from germline, CDR1 is ENHRY and CDR2 is SYGVKD. In DNA, the CDR3 is TGTGCCATCAGTGAGTCGCATGACAGGCGGAACACTGAAGCTTTCTTT. It yields the protein CAISESHDRRNTEAFF.

This clonotype was picked up a small number of times. The chain recombines TRBV6-5 with TRBJ2-1; 8 bases line up with TRBD1. CDR3 size: 15 residues. J lost 9 bases, V lost 4 bases, and 11 bases had no gene match. Germline CDR1 and CDR2: MNHEY and SVGAGI. CDR3 coding DNA: TGTGCCAGCAGTTGGACAGGGAACTCCTTCGGTGAGCAGTTCTTC. This sequence encodes CASSWTGNSFGEQFF.

This clonotype has only a few counts. The rearrangement links TRBV9 to TRBJ2-2; D remains ambiguous. V was clipped by 5 bases and J by 4 bases, with 15 bases between them. There are 15 residues in the CDR3. Germline V lookup: CDR1 SGDLS, CDR2 YYNGEE. The CDR3: CASRDQRLGTGELFF. The CDR3 region has the DNA TGTGCCAGCAGAGATCAGAGATTGGGCACCGGGGAGCTGTTTTTT. The variable domain in full, completed from reference TRBV9 and TRBJ2-2, reads DSGVTQTPKHLITATGQRVTLRCSPRSGDLSVYWYQQSLDQGLQFLIQYYNGEERAKGNILERFSAQQFPDLHSELNLSSLELGDSALYFCASRDQRLGTGELFFGEGSRLTVL.